Below, 10 T cell receptor beta chains from the same sample are listed, as sequenced in a study of OX40 agonist ivuxolimab in advanced cancers. The table came from immunoSEQ multiplex PCR; TCRdb's copy has only in-frame clones and leaves some out. Among some 17,000 clones listed, roughly 87% were seen once. Sequenced material: CD4+ or CD8+ T cells sorted from blood, taken in a trial of the OX40 agonist ivuxolimab. Receptor source: an adult with an advanced solid tumor such as melanoma, head and neck, liver or kidney cancer.

The chain has TRBV7-9 and TRBJ1-4, with 7 bases lining up with TRBD1. V gave up 8 bases and J gave up 6 bases; unmatched junction bases: 6. The CDR3 totals 13 residues. CDR1 SEHNR and CDR2 FQNEAQ come from the germline V gene (reference sequence). This chain's CDR3 is CASEWGTDEKLFF. The DNA of the CDR3 is TGTGCCAGCGAATGGGGGACAGATGAAAAACTGTTTTTT.

This chain links TRBV9 with TRBJ2-1; 8 bases match TRBD2. This CDR3 has 14 residues. With V trimmed by 7 bases and J by 4 bases, 7 bases remained unmatched. Germline V gene data show CDR1 as SGDLS and CDR2 as YYNGEE. As DNA, the CDR3 is TGTGCCAGCGGCCTAGCGGGCTCTTACAATGAGCAGTTCTTC. Translation gives CASGLAGSYNEQFF.

The chain employs TRBV5-4 and TRBJ2-3; unclear D gene. Germline V gene data show CDR1 as SGHNT and CDR2 as YYREEE (reference sequence). The CDR3 length is 15 residues. The V end lost 4 bases, the J end lost 2 bases, and 14 bases lay between the germline ends. CDR3: CASSPYRAHTDTQYF. In DNA, the CDR3 is TGTGCCAGCAGCCCGTACCGGGCACACACAGATACGCAGTATTTT. Together with reference TRBV5-4 and TRBJ2-3, the CDR3 gives the full variable domain: ETGVTQSPTHLIKTRGQQVTLRCSSQSGHNTVSWYQQALGQGPQFIFQYYREEENGRGNFPPRFSGLQFPNYSSELNVNALELDDSALYLCASSPYRAHTDTQYFGPGTRLTVL.

This clone has only one observation. The rearrangement joins TRBV19 to TRBJ1-5; 7 nucleotides align to TRBD1. The CDR3 consists of 16 residues. V shed 5 bases and J 3 bases; nucleotides not matched to a gene: 10. CDR1 is LNHDA and CDR2 is SQIVND in the germline V gene (reference sequence). The chain's CDR3 is CASSQGGLFDNQPQHF. Here the CDR3 DNA reads TGTGCCAGTAGTCAGGGGGGACTTTTCGACAATCAGCCCCAGCATTTT. The full variable domain, with the rest looked up from reference TRBV19 and TRBJ1-5, is DGGITQSPKYLFRKEGQNVTLSCEQNLNHDAMYWYRQDPGQGLRLIYYSQIVNDFQKGDIAEGYSVSREKKESFPLTVTSAQKNPTAFYLCASSQGGLFDNQPQHFGDGTRLSIL.

The chain carries TRBV25-1 and TRBJ1-5; TRBD1 might be the D (5 bases). Germline V lookup: CDR1 MGHDK, CDR2 SYGVNS. Trimming took 11 bases from V and 2 from J, leaving 13 bases between them. The length of the CDR3 is 13 residues. The CDR3 DNA reads TGTGCCTGCCAGGGTACGGGCAATCAGCCCCAGCATTTT. Residues: CACQGTGNQPQHF.

The V call is TRBV6-1, the J call TRBJ1-1; D gene uncertain. Between the trimmed V and J ends, which lost 6 bases and 4 bases, there was a span of 12 bases. Germline V lookup: CDR1 MNHNS, CDR2 SASEGT. This CDR3 has 13 residues. The CDR3 protein is CASSGRMGTEAFF. CDR3 DNA sequence: TGTGCCAGCAGCGGACGGATGGGCACTGAAGCTTTCTTT.

The chain joins TRBV30 to TRBJ2-2; D tentatively fits TRBD1 or TRBD2 (6 bases each). This CDR3 has 15 amino acids. The germline CDR1 and CDR2 sequences are GTSNPN and SVGIG (reference sequence). Deletions cut 3 bases from V and 2 bases from J, with 13 bases between. The CDR3 sequence: CAWRGGTYNTGELFF. CDR3 nucleotide sequence: TGTGCCTGGAGGGGCGGGACATACAACACCGGGGAGCTGTTTTTT.

The chain employs TRBV27 and TRBJ1-6; 7 bases fit TRBD1. Germline trimming cut 5 bases from V and 8 bases from J; bases unmatched to any gene: 9. Germline lookup yields CDR1 MNHEY and CDR2 SMNVEV (reference sequence). The CDR3 totals 15 residues. This chain's CDR3 is CASSVYRGGDSPLHF. CDR3 nucleotide sequence: TGTGCCAGCAGTGTATACAGGGGAGGGGATTCACCCCTCCACTTT.

V usage is TRBV7-9 and J usage is TRBJ1-2; D uncertain. Trimming stripped 5 bases from V and 7 bases from J, with 14 bases between. Per the germline V gene, CDR1 is SEHNR and CDR2 is FQNEAQ (reference sequence). The CDR3 contains 13 residues. The CDR3 DNA is TGTGCCAGCAGCCAAGGAGTACCTTTTGGCTACACCTTC. Its translation is CASSQGVPFGYTF.

The chain has TRBV7-8 and TRBJ2-1; 9 bases line up with TRBD1. The length of the CDR3 is 16 residues. With V trimmed by 5 bases and J by 5 bases, 10 bases remained unmatched. Per the germline V gene, CDR1 is SGHVS and CDR2 is FQNEAQ. The chain's CDR3 is CASSTRGTGINNEQFF. The CDR3 region has the DNA TGTGCCAGCAGCACAAGGGGGACAGGGATAAACAATGAGCAGTTCTTC. Using reference TRBV7-8 and TRBJ2-1 for the parts outside the CDR3, the full variable domain is GAGVSQSPRYKVAKRGQDVALRCDPISGHVSLFWYQQALGQGPEFLTYFQNEAQLDKSGLPSDRFFAERPEGSVSTLKIQRTQQEDSAVYLCASSTRGTGINNEQFFGPGTRLTVL.